This TCR beta chain was profiled in a study of PD-1 blockade in classical Hodgkin lymphoma. The germline V gene has CDR1 SQVTM and CDR2 ANQGSEA. The CDR3 totals 13 residues. Trimming left V 6 bases short and J 4 bases short, with 14 bases between. Study-wide findings and caveats: Exclusion removed patients who began nivolumab under 1 year after ASCT. Significantly greater TCR diversity emerged by C4D1 in CD4+ cells but not CD8+ cells. Newly diagnosed patients reportedly trailed healthy donors in baseline TCR diversity. Baseline diversity resembling that of newly diagnosed patients was seen in complete responders.

Measured with immunoSEQ multiplex PCR; TCRdb has only the in-frame clones, and not every one. The sample yields around 10,000 clones, approximately 88% seen once. Time point: cycle 4 day 1 (C4D1), after more than 5 weeks of nivolumab. Every single patient, without exception, relapsed after autologous stem cell transplantation, and brentuximab vedotin exposure varied. Purification of CD4+ T cells from thawed PBMCs was performed via magnetic negative selection. On this clone: What it recognizes is unknown.

Sequencing was performed on CD4+ T cells from blood, taken before the fourth cycle of nivolumab. The V gene is TRBV29-1, the J gene TRBJ2-3; possibly TRBD1 or TRBD2 for D (5 bases each). The receptor was derived from a human donor with classical Hodgkin lymphoma. In nucleotides, the CDR3 is TGCAGCGTCTGGGGTCTGGGGGCAGATACGCAGTATTTT. Translated, it gives CSVWGLGADTQYF.